This TCR beta chain was recorded in a study of blood T cells in healthy people across ages. Germline CDR1 SGHRS, CDR2 YFSETQ. V was pared by 1 base and J by 6 bases, with 6 bases of the junction left unmatched. CDR3 size: 14 residues. Overall study results and limits: For the donors, CMV status was unknown and possibly confounded expanded clonotype changes.

This clonotype was detected a few times. Its antigen remains unknown. The authors ran a second PCR of roughly 6 to 12 cycles using a sample-barcoded 5' primer and a J-beta primer mix. From the 5' RACE reads, TCRdb called clonotypes with MiXCR, one entry per CDR3 protein. The sample lists 450,000 to 700,000 distinct CDR3 sequences; 25% to 30% were seen once. The sample taken for sequencing was blood. This rearrangement joins TRBV5-1 to TRBJ2-5; the match to TRBD2 covers 7 bases. The sequence came from a woman aged 70-85 years in good health. The CDR3 sequence: CASSLPTSHQTQYF. CDR3 DNA sequence: TGCGCCAGCAGCTTGCCGACTAGCCACCAGACCCAGTACTTC.